This paragraph covers one T cell receptor (beta chain) sequence. The data are from a study of control samples from healthy donors and cancer patients. Germline CDR1 and CDR2: SGHNT and YYREEE (reference sequence). This CDR3 is built from 14 residues. V was clipped by 1 base and J by 0 bases, with 7 bases between them. Clones were sequenced by immunoSEQ multiplex PCR, and TCRdb holds only the in-frame ones, with some missing. The repertoire holds under 85,000 clones, with roughly 80% as singletons. Source material: PBMCs. The TCR originated in a woman aged 50 to 60 with lung cancer. The V call is TRBV5-4, the J call TRBJ1-1; D call uncertain. For the CDR3, the DNA is TGTGCCAGCAGCTTGTCCCCGATGAACACTGAAGCTTTCTTT. Amino acids: CASSLSPMNTEAFF.